This TCR beta chain was profiled in a study of T cells in Graves' hyperthyroidism and ophthalmopathy. Trimming took 4 bases from V and 3 from J, leaving 6 bases between them. Looked up from germline, CDR1 is SNHLY and CDR2 is FYNNEI. The CDR3 has 13 residues. TCR beta CDR3 regions were amplified from RNA. During a first-round RT-PCR of the TCR CDR3, the HTBI primer set was used. TCRdb called the multiplex PCR reads again in MiXCR, with one record for every CDR3 protein. The table includes 300,000 to 350,000 distinct CDR3 sequences, approximately 15% detected once. This clonotype was observed many times. Its target is not known. Whole-study findings and limits: Stable hyperthyroidism was separated from ophthalmopathy by a model based on 13 V-J features.

The V call is TRBV2, the J call TRBJ2-2; TRBD2 might be the D (5 bases). Sequenced sample: blood. The receptor was isolated from a woman younger than 45 with Graves' hyperthyroidism. The CDR3 bases are TGTGCCAGCAGTGCACTAGACACCGGGGAGCTGTTTTTT. Its translation is CASSALDTGELFF.